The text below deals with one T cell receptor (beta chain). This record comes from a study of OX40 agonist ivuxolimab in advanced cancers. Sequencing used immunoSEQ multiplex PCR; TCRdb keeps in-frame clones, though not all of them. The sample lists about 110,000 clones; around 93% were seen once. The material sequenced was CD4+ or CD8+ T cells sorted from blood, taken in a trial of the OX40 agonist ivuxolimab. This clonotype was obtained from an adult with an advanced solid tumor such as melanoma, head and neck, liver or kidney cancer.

The CDR3 is CASSSRGLGNTGELFF. In DNA form, the CDR3 reads TGTGCCAGTAGCTCCAGGGGGCTTGGGAACACCGGGGAGCTGTTTTTT. The J gene is TRBJ2-2, the V gene TRBV19, with TRBD1 matching over 8 bases. With V trimmed by 6 bases and J by 1 base, 7 bases remained unmatched. CDR3 size: 16 residues. The germline V gene has CDR1 LNHDA and CDR2 SQIVND (reference sequence).